This T cell receptor (beta chain) was found in a study of T-cell reconstitution after alpha-beta-depleted transplantation in children (dated by TCRdb to the mid-2010s). With respect to the entire study: T-cell immune reconstitution after TCRalphabeta/CD19-depleted allogeneic hematopoietic cell transplantation in children was quantitatively tracked in the study by means of TCR repertoire profiling.

Library construction relied on PCR. The reads were generated on an Illumina HiSeq 2500. TCR library preparation used molecular barcoding, with unique molecular identifiers applied to normalize quantification of the TCRbeta repertoire. TCRdb itself trimmed the public reads at Q25 with fastp, ran MiXCR and retained productive beta chains. Under each unique CDR3 protein, matching rows form one entry showing the most common genes and DNA. The sample records some 390,000 distinct CDR3 sequences, around 21% of which are singletons. 3.5% to 4% of the sample rests with the top ten. A few counts support this clonotype. Its recognized antigen is unknown. Base qualities are not recorded, but no much larger clone differs from it by a single base. Looking up the germline V gene yields CDR1 SGHTA and CDR2 FQGNSA. Trimming costs V 1 base and J 1 base, and their ends lie 7 bases apart. Inclusive of the bounding cysteine and phenylalanine, the CDR3 is 14 residues long. Only the CDR3 portion is preserved as DNA: 42 bases, with reading frame beginning at the first base.

This sequence was found in a human donor who donated a stem cell graft to a child with acute myeloid leukemia. The rearranged segments are TRBV7-2 and TRBJ1-1; no D gene can be assigned with confidence. Here the sequenced sample was PBMCs from the stem cell graft donor, taken from the stem cell graft. The CDR3 loop reads CASSLDWANTEAFF. The DNA sequence is as follows: TGTGCCAGCAGCTTAGACTGGGCGAACACTGAAGCTTTCTTT.